The 29 T cell receptor beta chains presented below share a single source sample, sequenced in a study of metastatic and nonmetastatic thyroid tumors. TCRdb reanalyzed the PCR reads with MiXCR. The sample lists 3,500 to 5,000 clones, roughly 30% occurring once. Every patient underwent thyroid surgery untreated. The sequencing sample was made of adjacent normal tissue. The origin of the receptors is a male donor with papillary thyroid cancer or a benign thyroid nodule (not recorded which). Some clones in this sample may be carry-over from other donors' samples.

The chain uses TRBV28 and TRBJ1-2, with TRBD1 as a possible D gene (5 bases). Germline loops: CDR1 MDHEN, CDR2 SYDVKM. Trimming shortened V by 8 bases and J by 0 bases, and 10 bases separated the two germline ends. The CDR3 spans 13 residues. CDR3 in DNA: TGTGCCAGCGGGGGAAGCGCTAACTATGGCTACACCTTC. This sequence encodes CASGGSANYGYTF.

This chain uses TRBV19 with TRBJ1-1, with D perhaps matching TRBD1 (6 bases). Germline V gene sequence: CDR1 LNHDA, CDR2 SQIVND (reference sequence). The length of the CDR3 is 19 residues. V lost 9 bases and J lost 0, with 29 bases in between. CDR3 amino acids: CARNREFISGASMNTEAFF. In nucleotides, the CDR3 is TGTGCCAGGAACAGGGAGTTCATCTCGGGGGCCTCCATGAACACTGAAGCTTTCTTT.

The chain joins TRBV20-1 to TRBJ2-7; no reliable D call. The V end lost 0 bases, the J end lost 0 bases, and 9 bases lay between the germline ends. This CDR3 spans 14 amino acids. Germline CDR1 reads DFQATT; CDR2 reads SNEGSKA (reference sequence). CDR3 in amino acids: CSARDLRSSYEQYF. CDR3 DNA sequence: TGCAGTGCTAGAGATTTAAGATCCTCCTACGAGCAGTACTTC.

With regard to this clone: At one end the junction does not follow the germline gene, possibly because of a read error. This rearrangement joins TRBV27 to TRBJ2-5; tentative D call: TRBD2 (6 bases). CDR3 length equals 15 residues. Germline V gene sequence: CDR1 MNHEY, CDR2 SMNVEV (reference sequence). In DNA form, the CDR3 reads TGTGCTAGCAGTACACTGGCGGGACCCAGAGAGACCCAGTACTTC. Protein product: CASSTLAGPRETQYF.

This clone was recorded a few times. The rearrangement links TRBV20-1 to TRBJ2-6; D not certain. The germline V gene has CDR1 DFQATT and CDR2 SNEGSKA (reference sequence). The CDR3 is made up of 14 amino acids. Between the trimmed V and J ends, which lost 3 bases and 1 base, there was a span of 7 bases. In nucleotides, the CDR3 is TGCAGTGCTAGGGGAAGGTCTGGGGCCAACGTCCTGACTTTC. Its protein product is CSARGRSGANVLTF.

By sample fraction, this clone is large (0.1 to 1%). The V and J genes are TRBV27 and TRBJ2-1; D is ambiguous. Germline V gene data show CDR1 as MNHEY and CDR2 as SMNVEV (reference sequence). The CDR3 consists of 14 residues. Trimming took off 2 bases at V and 0 bases at J, with 5 bases between the two ends. The CDR3 DNA follows: TGTGCCAGCAGTTTACGCACCTCCTACAATGAGCAGTTCTTC. As protein: CASSLRTSYNEQFF.

This clone is medium-sized by share. The chain is built from TRBV5-1 and TRBJ2-5; the match to TRBD1 covers 7 bases. The CDR3 contains 20 residues. After removal of 5 bases from V and 2 bases from J, the junction contained 24 bases not matched to a gene. Germline CDR1 reads SGHRS; CDR2 reads YFSETQ. The CDR3 sequence is CASRPDRVLKTLHTQETQYF. CDR3 DNA: TGCGCCAGCAGGCCTGACAGGGTATTAAAAACCCTACACACTCAAGAGACCCAGTACTTC.

By its share, this clone is medium-sized. This chain links TRBV10-1 with TRBJ2-3; D call uncertain. Between the trimmed V and J ends, which lost 9 bases and 4 bases, there was a span of 8 bases. Germline lookup yields CDR1 WNHNN and CDR2 SYGVQD (reference sequence). The CDR3 length is 11 residues. CDR3 residues: CASRSADTQYF. The CDR3 region has the DNA TGCGCCAGTCGTTCGGCAGATACGCAGTATTTT.

By its share, this clone is large. This sample includes further DNA sequences coding for the same CDR3. The gene calls are TRBV28 and TRBJ1-5; D not resolved. Germline V gene sequence: CDR1 MDHEN, CDR2 SYDVKM. V dropped 5 bases and J dropped 9 bases, with 14 bases sitting between them. The CDR3 runs to 13 residues. The CDR3 bases are TGTGCCAGCAGTCCGGGTAGTGTGCTGCCCCAGCATTTT. This gives the protein CASSPGSVLPQHF.

This clone was seen a single time. The chain uses TRBV7-9 and TRBJ2-5; 10 nucleotides agree with TRBD1. Trimming took 5 bases from V and 4 from J; bases not matched to a gene: 10. This CDR3 is 16 amino acids long. CDR1 and CDR2 (germline): SEHNR, FQNEAQ (reference sequence). CDR3 DNA: TGTGCCAGCAGCAACCGGGACAGGGGAACGGGAGAGACCCAGTACTTC. It codes for CASSNRDRGTGETQYF.

V is TRBV11-2 and J is TRBJ2-7; TRBD2 agrees at 10 bases. The V segment lost 5 bases and the J segment 6 bases; nucleotides outside the gene matches: 10. Germline CDR1 and CDR2: SGHAT and FQNNGV. The CDR3 contains 15 residues. Written as DNA, the CDR3 is TGTGCCAGCAGCCCCTCAGCGGGAGGGCCGGTCGAGCAGTACTTC. This encodes CASSPSAGGPVEQYF.

The rearrangement links TRBV7-2 to TRBJ2-7; TRBD2 matches 11 bases. With 7 bases clipped from V and 0 bases from J, the junction kept 5 bases outside the gene matches. The CDR3 length is 15 residues. CDR1 and CDR2 (germline): SGHTA, FQGNSA. The CDR3 nucleotides read TGTGCCAGCACCTTCGGGACTAGCGGCTCCTACGAGCAGTACTTC. Its protein is CASTFGTSGSYEQYF.

The table lists this clone with many counts. J is TRBJ2-5 and V is TRBV20-1; either TRBD1 or TRBD2 may fit D (6 bases each). CDR1 DFQATT and CDR2 SNEGSKA come from the germline V gene (reference sequence). V shed 6 bases and J shed 5 bases, with 10 bases lying between them. CDR3 length equals 11 residues. The DNA of the CDR3 is TGCAGTGCAGGGGGGAGGGAGACCCAGTACTTC. Encoded protein: CSAGGRETQYF.

This clone was recorded at least ten times. The gene calls are TRBV4-2 and TRBJ2-2; 8 bases are shared with TRBD2. The CDR3 has 19 residues. Trimming removed 0 bases from V and 1 base from J; junction bases left unmatched: 10. In germline, CDR1 is LGHNA, CDR2 YNFKEQ. DNA of the CDR3: TGTGCCAGCAGCCAAGATGTGGCAGCGGGAGTCAGGAACACCGGGGAGCTGTTTTTT. Its protein is CASSQDVAAGVRNTGELFF.

As for this clone: The sample holds other DNA sequences that translate to the same CDR3. J is TRBJ1-3 and V is TRBV5-1; TRBD1 is a possible D gene (6 bases). The V end was cut by 0 bases, the J end by 4 bases, with 14 bases between. There are 16 residues in the CDR3. CDR1 and CDR2 from the germline V gene are SGHRS and YFSETQ. CDR3 sequence reads: CASSLGGPGTGNTIYF. The DNA of the CDR3 is TGCGCCAGCAGCTTGGGCGGTCCTGGGACAGGAAACACCATATATTTT. Combining the CDR3 with reference TRBV5-1 and TRBJ1-3 gives the whole variable domain KAGVTQTPRYLIKTRGQQVTLSCSPISGHRSVSWYQQTPGQGLQFLFEYFSETQRNKGNFPGRFSGRQFSNSRSEMNVSTLELGDSALYLCASSLGGPGTGNTIYFGEGSWLTVV.

Within the sample, this clone is medium-sized. The rearrangement joins TRBV2 to TRBJ2-6; D may be TRBD1 (6 bases). Looked up from germline, CDR1 is SNHLY and CDR2 is FYNNEI. The CDR3 covers 17 residues. Deletions cut 8 bases from V and 2 bases from J, with 19 bases between. CDR3 DNA: TGTGCCAGCGACCGGAGGCCAGGGGTGGCTGGGGCCAACGTCCTGACTTTC. It is translated as CASDRRPGVAGANVLTF.

By its share, this clone is large. The chain has TRBV12-3 or TRBV12-4 and TRBJ2-6; D assignment may be TRBD1 or TRBD2 (5 bases each). The CDR3 extends over 15 amino acids. Trimming removed 3 bases from V and 2 bases from J, with 8 bases in between. Here the CDR3 reads CASSFVGPGANVLTF. The DNA of the CDR3 is TGTGCCAGCAGTTTTGTGGGACCTGGGGCCAACGTCCTGACTTTC.

Judged by abundance, this clone is medium-sized. V gene TRBV6-1 combines with J gene TRBJ2-1, with 7 bases lining up with TRBD1. Germline V gene data show CDR1 as MNHNS and CDR2 as SASEGT. The V segment lost 6 bases and the J segment 8 bases; nucleotides outside the gene matches: 10. CDR3 length equals 14 residues. CDR3 nucleotides: TGTGCCAGCAGACCCGACAGGGTTTGGGATGAGCAGTTCTTC. Amino acids: CASRPDRVWDEQFF.

This clone occurred a few times. The rearrangement links TRBV19 to TRBJ2-7, with D perhaps matching TRBD2 (5 bases). Per the germline V gene, CDR1 is LNHDA and CDR2 is SQIVND (reference sequence). V lost 1 base and J lost 5, with 9 bases in between. The CDR3 has 13 residues. CDR3 nucleotide sequence: TGTGCCAGTAGTATAGTAATCGGGAACGAGCAGTACTTC. Encoded protein: CASSIVIGNEQYF.

Comment on this clone: Sequence at one end of the junction differs from germline and may be a read error. The V gene is TRBV6-1, the J gene TRBJ2-7; 7 bases fit TRBD1. This CDR3 is 15 amino acids long. Germline CDR1 is MNHNS and CDR2 is SASEGT. As DNA, the CDR3 is TGTGCCAGGAGTGAAGAGGTGACAGGGAACTACGAGCAGTACTTC. Translated: CARSEEVTGNYEQYF.

The V call is TRBV24-1, the J call TRBJ1-1; D gene unclear. The CDR3 extends over 13 amino acids. The V gene's germline CDR1 is KGHDR and CDR2 SFDVKD. The ends were cut back, 4 bases at V and 5 bases at J, with 10 bases in the middle. In DNA form, the CDR3 reads TGTGCCACCAGTGACCGGGGTAGGACTGAAGCTTTCTTT. It is translated as CATSDRGRTEAFF.

This clone is judged medium-sized (0.01 to 0.1%). The V call is TRBV7-3, the J call TRBJ2-2; D not certain. CDR3 length: 12 residues. Germline values: CDR1 SGHTA, CDR2 FQGTGA. The germline V and J ends were trimmed by 2 bases and 6 bases, with 4 bases remaining between them. CDR3 residues: CASSLDAGELFF. CDR3 coding DNA: TGTGCCAGCAGCTTAGACGCCGGGGAGCTGTTTTTT.

Here the CDR3 DNA reads TGCGCCAGCAGTGAGTCGAAAGCGGGCGGCTACAATGAGCAGTTCTTC. Encoded protein: CASSESKAGGYNEQFF. The genes are TRBV10-1 and TRBJ2-1, with D possibly matching TRBD2 (6 bases). CDR1 is WNHNN and CDR2 is SYGVQD in the germline V gene (reference sequence). The CDR3 extends over 16 amino acids. The V end was cut by 0 bases, the J end by 3 bases, with 12 bases between.

This clone was seen only a few times. The rearrangement uses TRBV6-2 or TRBV6-3 and TRBJ1-5; 8 positions agree with TRBD1. The CDR3 extends over 15 amino acids. With V trimmed by 0 bases and J by 7 bases, 5 bases remained unmatched. The germline V gene has CDR1 MNHEY and CDR2 SVGEGT. The CDR3 coding sequence is TGTGCCAGCAGTTACTCGGGACAGGTGGAACAGCCCCAGCATTTT. Amino acid sequence: CASSYSGQVEQPQHF.

V gene TRBV11-2 combines with J gene TRBJ2-2, with 9 bases lining up with TRBD2. V lost 4 bases, J lost 11 bases, and 17 bases stayed unmatched. Looked up from germline, CDR1 is SGHAT and CDR2 is FQNNGV. This CDR3 is 17 amino acids long. The CDR3 coding sequence is TGTGCCAGCAGCTGGCCGACTGCCAGGCGGGAGGGCCGTGAGCTGTTTTTT. It yields the protein CASSWPTARREGRELFF.

This chain links TRBV15 with TRBJ2-7; D is unclear. This CDR3 region has 12 residues. V shed 8 bases and J shed 2 bases, with 10 bases lying between them. Per the germline V gene, CDR1 is LNHNV and CDR2 is YYDKDF (reference sequence). CDR3 sequence reads: CATGVAPYEQYF. In DNA form, the CDR3 reads TGTGCCACCGGAGTAGCTCCCTACGAGCAGTACTTC.

This clone is termed hyperexpanded. This chain links TRBV6-1 with TRBJ2-1, with 13 bases aligning to TRBD2. This CDR3 is 16 amino acids long. The trim removed 4 bases at V and 8 bases at J, leaving 8 bases unmatched. CDR1 MNHNS and CDR2 SASEGT come from the germline V gene. The CDR3 here is CASSVTTSGRAYEQFF. The CDR3, as DNA: TGTGCCAGCAGTGTAACAACTAGCGGGAGGGCCTATGAGCAGTTCTTC.

By its share, this clone is medium-sized. Relative to the germline gene, one junction end is altered; a read error may explain this. The chain carries TRBV6-1 and TRBJ1-4; unclear D gene. The CDR3 is 14 amino acids. Germline V lookup: CDR1 MNHNS, CDR2 SASEGT. The CDR3 loop is CASSEVVSNQKLFF. The CDR3, as DNA: TGTGCCAGCAGTGAAGTTGTCAGTAATCAAAAACTGTTTTTT.

By frequency in the sample, this clone is hyperexpanded. The rearrangement links TRBV28 to TRBJ2-7; D gene uncertain. Trimming took off 4 bases at V and 0 bases at J, with 16 bases between the two ends. The CDR3 length is 16 residues. CDR1 and CDR2 (germline): MDHEN, SYDVKM. The CDR3 region is CASSSAETRSSYEQYF. In nucleotides, the CDR3 is TGTGCCAGCAGTTCAGCTGAGACGCGGAGCTCCTACGAGCAGTACTTC.